This TCR beta chain was retrieved from a study of control samples from healthy donors and cancer patients. The CDR3 has 19 residues. V dropped 4 bases and J dropped 0; count of bases not matched to a gene: 15. CDR1 is MNHNS and CDR2 is SASEGT in the germline V gene. Profiled with immunoSEQ multiplex PCR; TCRdb holds only in-frame clones, not every one. The sample gives 90,000 to 150,000 clones, approximately 87% of which show up once; about 12% is in the top ten. The chain uses TRBV6-1 and TRBJ1-3, with 7 bases matching TRBD1. This clonotype was obtained from a man aged 30-40 years in good health. The sequencing sample was made of blood. The CDR3 protein is CASSVRGTVLLSSGNTIYF. The CDR3 DNA is TGTGCCAGCAGTGTCAGAGGGACAGTCCTCCTTAGCTCTGGAAACACCATATATTTT.